This TCR beta chain comes out of a study of shared clonotypes between healthy human individuals. Methods used by the authors: ImmunoSEQ sequences covered only the junction and lacked quality scores; filtering therefore differed. Profiling relied on immunoSEQ multiplex PCR, and the TCRdb table lists in-frame clones only, not all of them. D and trimming come from the DNA, and the V and J calls and clone size come from that table. The table has approximately 980,000 clones, about three quarters seen once. CDR3 length: 14 amino acids. Germline V gene sequence: CDR1 MNHNY, CDR2 SVGAGI (reference sequence). V lost 5 bases and J 2 bases, leaving 10 bases between the germline ends.

The TCR originated in a man younger than 35 in good health. Sequenced input: memory CD4+ T cells sorted from blood. Subset noted: CD45RA-negative fraction. The genes are TRBV6-6 and TRBJ1-5, with D possibly TRBD1 on 6 matching bases. The CDR3 DNA reads as TGTGCCAGCAGTGGGCGGACAGGCAATCAGCCCCAGCATTTT. Amino acids: CASSGRTGNQPQHF.